A single sample gave rise to the 24 T cell receptor beta chains below, sequenced in a study of shared clonotypes between healthy human individuals. The table came from immunoSEQ multiplex PCR; TCRdb's copy has only in-frame clones and leaves some out. The sample contains approximately 530,000 clones, 90% to 97% of which appear only once. Sequenced sample: naive CD4+ T cells sorted from blood. Subset in this sample: CD45RA+ positively selected. The origin of the receptors is a woman aged 25 to 39 in good health.

The genes are TRBV5-1 and TRBJ2-7, with 8 positions matching TRBD1. Germline V gene data show CDR1 as SGHRS and CDR2 as YFSETQ. The V gene end was trimmed by 0 bases and the J gene end by 6 bases; junction bases not matched to a gene: 14. The CDR3 is made up of 17 amino acids. The CDR3 region is CASSLARLVTGASEQYF. In nucleotides, the CDR3 is TGCGCCAGCAGCTTGGCGAGGTTGGTGACAGGGGCCTCCGAGCAGTACTTC.

The gene calls are TRBV5-1 and TRBJ1-1; unclear D gene. From germline, CDR1 is SGHRS and CDR2 YFSETQ. Trimming removed 4 bases at V and 0 bases at J, with 7 bases between. This CDR3 has 13 amino acids. CDR3 nucleotides: TGCGCCAGCAGCCCGGCTGTGAACACTGAAGCTTTCTTT. Its protein product is CASSPAVNTEAFF.

The chain carries TRBV11-3 and TRBJ2-3, with D possibly being TRBD1 (5 bases). V was cut by 2 bases and J by 1 base, with 10 bases left in between. From germline, CDR1 is SGHNT and CDR2 YENEEA. The CDR3 runs to 15 residues. CDR3: CASSLTGEGTDTQYF. CDR3 bases: TGTGCCAGCAGCTTAACAGGCGAGGGCACAGATACGCAGTATTTT.

The chain employs TRBV11-2 and TRBJ2-7; D ambiguous. CDR1 SGHAT and CDR2 FQNNGV come from the germline V gene. This CDR3 spans 13 amino acids. V lost 3 bases to trimming and J lost 3 bases, with 9 bases between them. The CDR3, as DNA: TGTGCCAGCAGCTTTACAAAGGACTACGAGCAGTACTTC. This codes for CASSFTKDYEQYF.

The J gene is TRBJ2-5, the V gene TRBV18; weak D call: TRBD2 (6 bases). This CDR3 spans 15 amino acids. Germline values: CDR1 KGHSH, CDR2 LQKENI. Trimming shortened V by 1 base and J by 4 bases, and 13 bases separated the two germline ends. CDR3 bases: TGTGCCAGCTCACCACTAGAGGGAGCGGGAGAGACCCAGTACTTC. Translation: CASSPLEGAGETQYF.

This chain joins TRBV2 and TRBJ2-7; 8 nucleotides align to TRBD1. The V and J ends lost 6 bases and 1 base, in that order; junction bases with no gene match: 8. The CDR3 extends over 15 amino acids. Germline CDR1 reads SNHLY; CDR2 reads FYNNEI. This chain's CDR3 is CASRRQGLRSYEQYF. Here the CDR3 DNA reads TGTGCCAGCAGGAGACAGGGGCTAAGGTCCTACGAGCAGTACTTC.

This clone came up once. Germline and junction disagree at one end, which may indicate a read error. The CDR3 is CASSQERSSGANVLTF. CDR3 in DNA: TGCGCCAGCAGTCAAGAAAGGAGCTCTGGGGCCAACGTCCTGACTTTC. V gene TRBV4-1 combines with J gene TRBJ2-6; D uncertain. Germline values: CDR1 MGHRA, CDR2 YSYEKL. The CDR3 totals 16 residues.

The rearrangement uses TRBV6-6 and TRBJ1-4; 7 nucleotides line up with TRBD1. CDR3 length: 15 amino acids. Germline CDR1 is MNHNY and CDR2 is SVGAGI (reference sequence). Trimming took 5 bases from V and 5 from J; bases not matched to a gene: 8. The CDR3 nucleotides are TGTGCCAGCAGTAGCCTGACAGGGTCCAATGAAAAACTGTTTTTT. Translation: CASSSLTGSNEKLFF.

V usage is TRBV9 and J usage is TRBJ2-7, with 10 bases lining up with TRBD1. The CDR3 is 16 amino acids. J lost 6 bases, V lost 4 bases, and 13 bases had no gene match. Germline V CDR1 and CDR2: SGDLS, YYNGEE. The CDR3 DNA follows: TGTGCCAGCAGCTTCCACCCCGGGACAGGGGACAGCGAGCAGTACTTC. Its protein is CASSFHPGTGDSEQYF.

The chain is built from TRBV4-1 and TRBJ2-2, with D possibly being TRBD2 (6 bases). This CDR3 comprises 19 residues. From germline, CDR1 is MGHRA and CDR2 YSYEKL. V gave up 0 bases and J gave up 1 base, with 18 bases separating them. The CDR3 DNA reads as TGCGCCAGCAGCCAAGAAAAAATTGAGGGCGGGAAGAACACCGGGGAGCTGTTTTTT. Translated, it gives CASSQEKIEGGKNTGELFF.

The chain has TRBV11-2 and TRBJ1-1; D unresolved. The germline V and J ends were trimmed by 6 bases and 5 bases, with 13 bases remaining between them. Germline V gene data show CDR1 as SGHAT and CDR2 as FQNNGV. The CDR3 has 13 amino acids. The CDR3 spells CASSLRERTEAFF. CDR3 DNA: TGTGCCAGCAGTCTTAGGGAGCGGACTGAAGCTTTCTTT.

The chain uses TRBV4-1 and TRBJ1-4, with a weak D call TRBD1 (5 bases). CDR1 and CDR2 from the germline V gene are MGHRA and YSYEKL. Between the trimmed V and J ends, which lost 1 base and 0 bases, there was a span of 12 bases. There are 17 residues in the CDR3. The DNA for the CDR3 is TGCGCCAGCAGCCAAGGATGGCAGGGCACAACTAATGAAAAACTGTTTTTT. Encoded protein: CASSQGWQGTTNEKLFF.

The chain recombines TRBV5-1 with TRBJ1-4; TRBD1 is a possible D gene (5 bases). CDR3 length: 14 residues. V was trimmed by 4 bases and J by 7 bases, leaving 14 bases between them. Germline V gene lookup returns CDR1 SGHRS and CDR2 YFSETQ. The CDR3 loop is CASSGGLMAEKLFF. CDR3 nucleotides: TGCGCCAGCAGCGGGGGACTCATGGCTGAAAAACTGTTTTTT.

The V and J genes are TRBV7-9 and TRBJ1-5; D ambiguous. Trimming took 0 bases from V and 2 from J, leaving 11 bases between them. CDR1 is SEHNR, CDR2 FQNEAQ, per germline (reference sequence). The CDR3 spans 16 residues. CDR3 nucleotides: TGTGCCAGCAGCTTAGCGGGTAGTGTAGGCAATCAGCCCCAGCATTTT. Its protein product is CASSLAGSVGNQPQHF.

This sequence joins TRBV19 and TRBJ2-3; 11 nucleotides line up with TRBD2. The CDR3 covers 16 residues. The V gene's germline CDR1 is LNHDA and CDR2 SQIVND (reference sequence). Trimming at V came to 2 bases and at J to 4 bases, leaving 5 bases not matched to a gene. For the CDR3, the DNA is TGTGCCAGTAGTATAAAACTAGCGGGAGACGCAGATACGCAGTATTTT. Residues: CASSIKLAGDADTQYF. The full variable domain, with the rest looked up from reference TRBV19 and TRBJ2-3, is DGGITQSPKYLFRKEGQNVTLSCEQNLNHDAMYWYRQDPGQGLRLIYYSQIVNDFQKGDIAEGYSVSREKKESFPLTVTSAQKNPTAFYLCASSIKLAGDADTQYFGPGTRLTVL.

This chain uses TRBV6-5 with TRBJ2-7; TRBD1 or TRBD2 may be the D gene (6 bases each). Trimming left V 2 bases short and J 5 bases short, with 19 bases between. Germline CDR1 is MNHEY and CDR2 is SVGAGI. The length of the CDR3 is 16 residues. CDR3 coding DNA: TGTGCCAGCAGTTACCAACACCTCGGAGGGGGAAACGAGCAGTACTTC. Translating gives CASSYQHLGGGNEQYF.

This chain uses TRBV6-5 with TRBJ2-7, with D unclear. Germline-derived CDR1 and CDR2 are MNHEY and SVGAGI. V lost 2 bases, J lost 2 bases, and 7 bases lay in between. The CDR3 is made up of 13 amino acids. CDR3: CASSYQVTYEQYF. CDR3 in DNA: TGTGCCAGCAGTTACCAGGTAACCTACGAGCAGTACTTC.

V gene TRBV19 combines with J gene TRBJ1-5; D ambiguous. The germline V gene encodes CDR1 LNHDA and CDR2 SQIVND (reference sequence). With 5 bases removed from V and 9 bases from J, the gap between germline ends came to 14 bases. The CDR3 is 13 amino acids. Written as DNA, the CDR3 is TGTGCCAGTAGTCCAGACGGTCCCGGGCCCCAGCATTTT. It is translated as CASSPDGPGPQHF.

This clone was found once. V gene TRBV28 combines with J gene TRBJ1-1, with a tentative D call TRBD1 (5 bases). Trimming took off 6 bases at V and 1 base at J, with 21 bases between the two ends. The CDR3 contains 17 residues. Germline V gene lookup returns CDR1 MDHEN and CDR2 SYDVKM. The CDR3 sequence: CASSLMAPGTENTEAFF. CDR3 coding DNA: TGTGCCAGCAGCTTGATGGCCCCCGGGACGGAGAACACTGAAGCTTTCTTT.

For this clone: Other nucleotide sequences in the sample specify the same CDR3. The chain has TRBV28 and TRBJ2-5; TRBD2 might be the D (5 bases). Germline values: CDR1 MDHEN, CDR2 SYDVKM. V dropped 2 bases and J dropped 7 bases, with 5 bases sitting between them. The CDR3 spans 11 residues. DNA for the CDR3: TGTGCCAGCAGTTTAGGAGGGACCCAGTACTTC. Its translation is CASSLGGTQYF.

The rearrangement uses TRBV28 and TRBJ1-1, with no clear D. The germline gives CDR1 MDHEN, CDR2 SYDVKM. The CDR3 runs to 13 residues. Between the trimmed V and J ends, which lost 7 bases and 10 bases, there was a span of 19 bases. The CDR3 region is CASTTTGRASAFF. The CDR3, as DNA: TGTGCCAGCACCACGACCGGGAGGGCCTCAGCTTTCTTT.

Comment on this clone: Other DNA sequences within the sample encode an identical CDR3. The chain uses TRBV2 and TRBJ2-7; 7 bases line up with TRBD2. The V gene end was trimmed by 7 bases and the J gene end by 0 bases; junction bases not matched to a gene: 3. Looked up from germline, CDR1 is SNHLY and CDR2 is FYNNEI. CDR3 size: 13 residues. This CDR3 reads CASNGGSSYEQYF. The DNA of the CDR3 is TGTGCCAGCAATGGCGGGAGCTCCTACGAGCAGTACTTC.

The rearrangement links TRBV10-1 to TRBJ1-5; the match to TRBD1 covers 9 bases. CDR3 size: 13 residues. Germline CDR1 and CDR2: WNHNN and SYGVQD (reference sequence). The trim removed 6 bases at V and 6 bases at J, leaving 3 bases unmatched. DNA of the CDR3: TGCGCCAGCAGACAGGGGGCAGGTCAGCCCCAGCATTTT. This translates into CASRQGAGQPQHF.

The chain is built from TRBV10-3 and TRBJ2-7; D unresolved. The germline CDR1 and CDR2 sequences are ENHRY and SYGVKD. Trimming took 0 bases from V and 6 from J, leaving 12 bases between them. The CDR3 is 14 amino acids. The CDR3 sequence: CAISESLGPSEQYF. CDR3 sequence (DNA): TGTGCCATCAGTGAGTCGTTAGGGCCCAGCGAGCAGTACTTC.